The 29 T cell receptor beta chains in this list originate from one sample, sequenced in a study of regulatory T cells in long-lasting Graves disease. For TCR beta, libraries came from iRepertoire HTBI primers and Arm-PCR of CDR3 regions. From the multiplex PCR reads, TCRdb called clonotypes with MiXCR, one entry per CDR3 protein. This sample has over 350,000 distinct CDR3 sequences, with approximately 15% found just once. This sample's time point: newly diagnosed GD, antithyroid drugs for less than 3 months. PBMC-derived RNA was used for the TCR library. The data were also submitted as part of a second study, on T cells in Graves' hyperthyroidism and ophthalmopathy.

Sequencing used peripheral blood mononuclear cells (PBMCs), obtained at new diagnosis, from a patient treated with antithyroid drugs. These receptors were obtained from a woman between 35 and 50 years old with Graves disease.

The sample holds a few counts of this clonotype. The chain uses TRBV5-6 and TRBJ2-7, with 7 bases that match TRBD2. With V trimmed by 4 bases and J by 2 bases, 9 bases remained unmatched. Germline CDR1 SGHDT, CDR2 YYEEEE. The CDR3 has 15 amino acids. The DNA for the CDR3 is TGTGCCAGCAGCCCAGTCGGTAGCGGGCCCTACGAGCAGTACTTC. Translating gives CASSPVGSGPYEQYF. Combining the CDR3 with reference TRBV5-6 and TRBJ2-7 gives the whole variable domain DAGVTQSPTHLIKTRGQQVTLRCSPKSGHDTVSWYQQALGQGPQFIFQYYEEEERQRGNFPDRFSGHQFPNYSSELNVNALLLGDSALYLCASSPVGSGPYEQYFGPGTRLTVT.

This clonotype was observed many times. The CDR3 region is CASSFGGVGDRTYEQYF. The CDR3 nucleotides read TGTGCCAGCAGTTTCGGGGGTGTAGGGGACAGGACCTACGAGCAGTACTTC. V usage is TRBV28 and J usage is TRBJ2-7; TRBD1 matches at 8 bases. The CDR3 is 17 amino acids. The germline CDR1 and CDR2 sequences are MDHEN and SYDVKM. The junction had 12 bases not matched to a gene; V was cut back by 3 bases and J by 2 bases.

This clonotype was seen only a few times. A junction end diverges from the germline sequence, so it may reflect a read error. The chain's CDR3 is CASTLRLAGVADTQYF. Here the CDR3 DNA reads TGTGCCAGCACTTTAAGACTAGCGGGAGTCGCCGATACGCAGTATTTT. This chain connects TRBV28 to TRBJ2-3, with 12 bases aligning to TRBD2. CDR3 length: 16 residues. CDR1 and CDR2 from the germline V gene are MDHEN and SYDVKM.

The table lists this clonotype with many counts. The chain recombines TRBV7-2 with TRBJ1-1; D is undetermined. Trimming took 7 bases from V and 7 from J, leaving 13 bases between them. The CDR3 runs 12 residues. The V gene's germline CDR1 is SGHTA and CDR2 FQGNSA. This CDR3 is CASNLGWGEAFF. In nucleotides, the CDR3 is TGTGCCAGCAACCTAGGGTGGGGTGAAGCTTTCTTT.

This clonotype was detected many times. The rearrangement links TRBV5-6 to TRBJ2-1; TRBD2 aligns across 12 bases. Per the germline V gene, CDR1 is SGHDT and CDR2 is YYEEEE. The V gene end was trimmed by 0 bases and the J gene end by 4 bases; junction bases not matched to a gene: 5. The CDR3 covers 17 residues. The CDR3 loop is CASSLELAGGSYNEQFF. The DNA of the CDR3 is TGTGCCAGCAGCTTGGAACTAGCGGGAGGATCGTACAATGAGCAGTTCTTC.

This clonotype has a handful of counts. The chain recombines TRBV19 with TRBJ2-7; maybe TRBD2 (6 bases). Germline V gene lookup returns CDR1 LNHDA and CDR2 SQIVND (reference sequence). Trimming stripped 1 base from V and 4 bases from J, with 29 bases between. CDR3 size: 20 residues. CDR3 sequence reads: CASSIALPSRDQGVPYEQYF. CDR3 coding DNA: TGTGCCAGTAGTATAGCCCTGCCCTCGCGGGATCAAGGCGTACCGTACGAGCAGTACTTC.

This clonotype has at least ten counts. This chain uses TRBV11-2 with TRBJ1-1, with 8 nucleotides matching TRBD1. Germline V gene sequence: CDR1 SGHAT, CDR2 FQNNGV. The V segment lost 2 bases and the J segment 1 base; nucleotides outside the gene matches: 15. CDR3 length: 19 residues. The CDR3 nucleotides read TGTGCCAGCAGCTTAAATGGGGACTCGACAGGGGTGAGGAACACTGAAGCTTTCTTT. Residues: CASSLNGDSTGVRNTEAFF.

V and J are TRBV28 and TRBJ2-7; TRBD2 is a possible D gene (6 bases). The length of the CDR3 is 13 residues. Germline V CDR1 and CDR2: MDHEN, SYDVKM. The V end lost 5 bases, the J end lost 6 bases, and 14 bases lay between the germline ends. DNA of the CDR3: TGTGCCAGCAGTCGGCGGCAGGAGGGCGAGCAGTACGTC. Protein product: CASSRRQEGEQYV.

This clonotype was counted at least ten times. V usage is TRBV11-2 and J usage is TRBJ2-3; 7 nucleotides align to TRBD1. The CDR3 length is 15 residues. V shed 2 bases, J shed 5 bases, and the junction held 7 bases outside the gene matches. CDR1 and CDR2 from the germline V gene are SGHAT and FQNNGV. This CDR3 is CASSLNTGVGDTQYF. CDR3 bases: TGTGCCAGCAGCTTAAACACAGGGGTTGGAGATACGCAGTATTTT.

V is TRBV12-3 or TRBV12-4 and J is TRBJ2-2; 7 bases are shared with TRBD1. J lost 4 bases, V lost 6 bases, and 11 bases had no gene match. The CDR3 runs to 16 residues. Here the CDR3 reads CASRSTATGSTGELFF. The CDR3 DNA follows: TGTGCCAGCAGATCGACCGCGACAGGGAGCACCGGGGAGCTGTTTTTT.

This clonotype was detected many times. The V call is TRBV6-5, the J call TRBJ1-6; 7 positions agree with TRBD1. The CDR3 is 16 amino acids. Trimming took 0 bases from V and 9 from J; bases not matched to a gene: 8. Germline values: CDR1 MNHEY, CDR2 SVGAGI. The DNA for the CDR3 is TGTGCCAGCAGTTACTCACCGGGACAGTGGGGTTCACCCCTCCACTTT. This codes for CASSYSPGQWGSPLHF.

The chain uses TRBV20-1 and TRBJ2-1; D possibly corresponds to TRBD1 (5 bases). The V end was cut by 7 bases, the J end by 0 bases, with 16 bases between. CDR3 size: 15 residues. Germline CDR1 is DFQATT and CDR2 is SNEGSKA (reference sequence). CDR3 region: CSVEGDGSSYNEQFF. CDR3 nucleotides: TGCAGTGTTGAAGGGGATGGAAGCTCCTACAATGAGCAGTTCTTC.

This clonotype was recorded only once. The gene calls are TRBV19 and TRBJ2-2; perhaps TRBD1 as D (5 bases). Trimming left V 5 bases short and J 7 bases short, with 17 bases between. The CDR3 spans 15 residues. Germline loops: CDR1 LNHDA, CDR2 SQIVND (reference sequence). In DNA, the CDR3 is TGTGCCAGTAGTTTGTACACCTCCAGGGACGGGGAGCTGTTTTTT. This codes for CASSLYTSRDGELFF. Together with reference TRBV19 and TRBJ2-2, the CDR3 gives the full variable domain: DGGITQSPKYLFRKEGQNVTLSCEQNLNHDAMYWYRQDPGQGLRLIYYSQIVNDFQKGDIAEGYSVSREKKESFPLTVTSAQKNPTAFYLCASSLYTSRDGELFFGEGSRLTVL.

This clonotype was seen repeatedly, ten times or more. The chain uses TRBV11-2 and TRBJ2-2, with unresolved D. V lost 6 bases and J 4 bases, leaving 9 bases between the germline ends. The germline CDR1 and CDR2 sequences are SGHAT and FQNNGV. The CDR3 runs 13 residues. The CDR3 loop reads CASRFWGTGELFF. CDR3 sequence (DNA): TGTGCCAGCAGGTTCTGGGGCACCGGGGAGCTGTTTTTT.

This clonotype was seen at least ten times. This chain uses TRBV7-2 with TRBJ1-2; D not certain. The length of the CDR3 is 11 residues. CDR1 is SGHTA, CDR2 FQGNSA, per germline. The ends were cut back, 2 bases at V and 7 bases at J, with 5 bases in the middle. CDR3 in amino acids: CASSLNGGYTF. In DNA, the CDR3 is TGTGCCAGCAGCTTAAACGGTGGCTACACCTTC.

This clonotype was observed many times. This chain joins TRBV12-3 or TRBV12-4 and TRBJ2-3; 7 positions match TRBD1. V gave up 5 bases and J gave up 7 bases; unmatched junction bases: 9. The CDR3 is made up of 14 amino acids. The CDR3, as DNA: TGTGCCAGCAGTGGGGAGACAGGGTGGAATACGCAGTATTTT. As protein: CASSGETGWNTQYF.

This chain links TRBV6-2 or TRBV6-3 with TRBJ2-1; D gene unclear. CDR3 length: 14 residues. V lost 0 bases to trimming and J lost 5 bases, with 8 bases between them. The V gene's germline CDR1 is MNHEY and CDR2 SVGEGT. As DNA, the CDR3 is TGTGCCAGCAGTTACTCTAGAGAGAACAATGAGCAGTTCTTC. It translates to CASSYSRENNEQFF.

This clonotype was recorded a few times. The chain employs TRBV20-1 and TRBJ2-1; the D gene is possibly TRBD2 (6 bases). Trimming removed 0 bases from V and 9 bases from J, with 18 bases in between. The CDR3 spans 15 residues. Per germline, CDR1 DFQATT and CDR2 SNEGSKA (reference sequence). CDR3 sequence (DNA): TGCAGTGCTAGAGATCTAGGAGGGAGGCCGGGTGAGCAGTTCTTC. Encoded protein: CSARDLGGRPGEQFF.

V and J are TRBV7-9 and TRBJ1-6, with 7 bases matching TRBD1. Trimming cost V 5 bases and J 5 bases; bases outside gene matches: 3. The CDR3 spans 14 residues. CDR1 and CDR2 from the germline V gene are SEHNR and FQNEAQ (reference sequence). The CDR3 sequence: CASSRGTDNSPLHF. For the CDR3, the DNA is TGTGCCAGCAGCCGGGGGACAGATAATTCACCCCTCCACTTT.

V and J are TRBV28 and TRBJ2-4; D gene uncertain. V was pared by 6 bases and J by 14 bases, with 17 bases between. The CDR3 contains 12 residues. Per the germline V gene, CDR1 is MDHEN and CDR2 is SYDVKM. Written as DNA, the CDR3 is TGTGCCAGCAGGACCGGTTCGGGTTGGGAGTACTTC. Amino acids: CASRTGSGWEYF.

This clonotype was seen many times. The chain is built from TRBV20-1 and TRBJ2-7, with 14 bases fitting TRBD2. The CDR3 extends over 15 amino acids. V dropped 6 bases and J dropped 3; count of bases not matched to a gene: 7. Germline CDR1 and CDR2: DFQATT and SNEGSKA (reference sequence). CDR3 residues: CSAPPGTSGSYEQYF. Here the CDR3 DNA reads TGCAGTGCGCCTCCGGGGACTAGCGGGAGCTACGAGCAGTACTTC.

A note on this clonotype: A much larger clone lies one base from this, so it may be a read error. This rearrangement joins TRBV10-3 to TRBJ1-5; TRBD1 matches at 10 bases. The CDR3 totals 17 residues. Germline assignment: CDR1 ENHRY and CDR2 SYGVKD. The J segment lost 6 bases and the V segment lost 4 bases, leaving 12 bases of the junction unmatched. This CDR3 is CAISGANPGQGTQPQHF. As DNA, the CDR3 is TGTGCCATCAGTGGTGCTAACCCGGGACAGGGGACTCAGCCCCAGCATTTT.

The chain joins TRBV4-1 to TRBJ1-5; D not certain. Germline CDR1 and CDR2: MGHRA and YSYEKL. This CDR3 contains 13 residues. V was trimmed by 1 base and J by 9 bases, leaving 10 bases between them. For the CDR3, the DNA is TGCGCCAGCAGCCAAGTGTTTACGAGGCCCCAGCATTTT. Protein: CASSQVFTRPQHF.

This clonotype was observed at least ten times. The rearrangement links TRBV25-1 to TRBJ1-1, with D maybe TRBD1 (5 bases). Germline CDR1 reads MGHDK; CDR2 reads SYGVNS. With 8 bases removed from V and 7 bases from J, the gap between germline ends came to 20 bases. There are 14 residues in the CDR3. CDR3 sequence reads: CASDSKGVKNEAFF. CDR3 coding DNA: TGTGCCAGCGATTCGAAAGGGGTAAAGAATGAAGCTTTCTTT.

This chain links TRBV5-1 with TRBJ2-7; 10 nucleotides agree with TRBD2. The CDR3 sequence is 15 residues long. Germline V gene data show CDR1 as SGHRS and CDR2 as YFSETQ. Trimming took 0 bases from V and 6 from J; bases not matched to a gene: 6. The CDR3 protein is CASSLEPSGRPEQYF. DNA of the CDR3: TGCGCCAGCAGCTTGGAGCCTAGCGGGAGACCCGAGCAGTACTTC.

This clonotype was seen at least ten times. V usage is TRBV28 and J usage is TRBJ1-5; D may be TRBD1 (6 bases). V dropped 3 bases and J dropped 5 bases, with 11 bases sitting between them. Germline V lookup: CDR1 MDHEN, CDR2 SYDVKM. This CDR3 contains 14 residues. The CDR3 loop is CASSLWGADQPQHF. CDR3 sequence (DNA): TGTGCCAGCAGTTTGTGGGGGGCGGATCAGCCCCAGCATTTT.

The chain combines TRBV27 with TRBJ2-1, with 13 nucleotides matching TRBD2. Per the germline V gene, CDR1 is MNHEY and CDR2 is SMNVEV (reference sequence). Losses at the gene ends were 4 bases for V and 4 bases for J; bases not matched to a gene: 7. This CDR3 comprises 17 residues. The chain's CDR3 is CASSSGTSGKTYNEQFF. Written as DNA, the CDR3 is TGTGCCAGCAGTTCAGGGACTAGCGGGAAGACTTACAATGAGCAGTTCTTC.

This clonotype appeared many times. The rearrangement uses TRBV24-1 and TRBJ1-2, with 8 bases matching TRBD1. CDR3 length: 15 residues. The V segment lost 6 bases and the J segment 2 bases; nucleotides outside the gene matches: 7. The germline CDR1 and CDR2 sequences are KGHDR and SFDVKD. The CDR3, as DNA: TGTGCCACCAGTAACCCCCGGACAGGGAACTATGGCTACACCTTC. It translates to CATSNPRTGNYGYTF.

There are a few counts of this clonotype. CDR3 loop: CATTPWTASTDTQYF. CDR3 sequence (DNA): TGTGCCACCACCCCTTGGACAGCTAGCACAGATACGCAGTATTTT. V is TRBV24-1 and J is TRBJ2-3; TRBD1 is a possible D gene (6 bases). Deletions cut 8 bases from V and 0 bases from J, with 14 bases between. Germline V lookup: CDR1 KGHDR, CDR2 SFDVKD. There are 15 residues in the CDR3.